Sequencing of this T cell receptor (beta chain) was carried out in a study of T-cell memory formation after mild COVID-19. There are a few counts of this clonotype. Antigen specificity is unknown. CDR1 and CDR2 (germline): LGHNA, YNFKEQ. The CDR3 consists of 15 residues. Trimming took 4 bases from V and 7 from J, leaving 19 bases between them. Study outcomes and limitations: While clones contracting from day 15 to 85 were balanced between CD4 and CD8, later expanders leaned CD4+.

After 5'RACE with constant-segment primers, TCR alpha and TCR beta cDNA libraries carrying sample barcodes and UMIs were obtained. TCRdb redid the calling of the 5' RACE reads with MiXCR, one entry per CDR3 protein. The sample lists roughly 170,000 distinct CDR3 sequences; around 18% were seen once. The chain is built from TRBV4-2 and TRBJ1-1; no reliable D call. Sequenced: PBMCs or a T cell subset sorted from them (not recorded which). This receptor was obtained from a man in his late teens or twenties who had mild COVID-19 (a few samples of this study predate the infection). Cell type and time point are not known. The CDR3 bases are TGTGCCAGCAGCCCCTATGGTCGCACGTTAATTGAAGCTTTCTTT. Protein sequence: CASSPYGRTLIEAFF.